The clone carrying this TCR beta chain has at least ten counts. Its antigen remains unidentified. Time point described: sample taken at primary tumor resection. Whole RNA, which was extracted from tumor, nontumor lung tissue or frozen PBMC, was sequenced without any cell sorting. The data derive from a study of spatial heterogeneity in lung cancer. Study-wide findings and caveats: In blood, ubiquitous expanded tumor TCRs appeared more at resection than follow-up.

Every TCR cDNA molecule bore its own unique molecular identifier. TCRdb processed the 5' RACE reads anew with MiXCR; each CDR3 protein has one entry. The sample comprises about 40,000 distinct CDR3 sequences, around 5.5% of which are singletons, and 25% rests with the top ten. This sequence was found in a female donor with early-stage non-small cell lung cancer. This specimen was PBMCs, taken at surgery.

The CDR3 coding sequence is TGCAGTGCCACAAGGGCAGATACGCAGTATTTT. Protein product: CSATRADTQYF. The chain joins TRBV20-1 to TRBJ2-3; D remains unclear. V was cut by 6 bases and J by 4 bases, with 8 bases left in between. The CDR3 length is 11 residues. Germline CDR1 DFQATT, CDR2 SNEGSKA (reference sequence).